Listed here are 23 T cell receptor beta chains from one sample, sequenced in a study of CD8 T cells in ankylosing spondylitis. TCRdb recomputed calls from the 5' RACE reads with MiXCR, one row per CDR3 protein. The table includes more than 250,000 distinct CDR3 sequences, 6.5% to 10% detected once. Antigens for these TCRs are unknown. Notes on the study in general: Roughly 8 highly homologous variants made up a TCR beta motif that seemed to typify ankylosing spondylitis blood.

Material: blood, either unsorted or a sorted T cell fraction (not recorded which). The receptors were sampled from a male donor with ankylosing spondylitis.

This clonotype was recorded a few times. The genes are TRBV12-3 or TRBV12-4 and TRBJ2-1; TRBD2 matches at 8 bases. This CDR3 has 16 amino acids. V lost 5 bases, J lost 8 bases, and 14 bases stayed unmatched. Here the CDR3 DNA reads TGTGCCAGCAGTCCACCCGGGGGGGCTGTGCTCGATGAGCAGTTCTTC. Protein product: CASSPPGGAVLDEQFF.

This clonotype was detected ten times or more. The rearrangement joins TRBV9 to TRBJ1-6; no clear D. Trimming cost V 3 bases and J 0 bases, with 10 bases left between them. Germline CDR1 reads SGDLS; CDR2 reads YYNGEE. The CDR3 has 16 residues. The CDR3 DNA sequence: TGTGCCAGCAGCGACGGGCCTAGCTCCTATAATTCACCCCTCCACTTT. Translated, it gives CASSDGPSSYNSPLHF.

The chain is built from TRBV14 and TRBJ2-6; D ambiguous. Germline V lookup: CDR1 SGHDN, CDR2 FVKESK. Between the trimmed V and J ends, which lost 2 bases and 4 bases, there was a span of 9 bases. The CDR3 length is 15 residues. CDR3 amino acids: CASSQFRTGANVLTF. The CDR3 coding sequence is TGTGCCAGCAGCCAATTCCGGACCGGGGCCAACGTCCTGACTTTC.

This clonotype occurred many times. The chain combines TRBV29-1 with TRBJ2-5; the match to TRBD1 covers 7 bases. Germline V gives CDR1 SQVTM, CDR2 ANQGSEA. The V and J ends lost 0 bases and 5 bases, in that order; junction bases with no gene match: 9. The CDR3 extends over 15 amino acids. The CDR3 region is CSVEEFAEQGETQYF. Written as DNA, the CDR3 is TGCAGCGTTGAAGAGTTCGCGGAACAGGGGGAGACCCAGTACTTC.

The chain employs TRBV27 and TRBJ1-5, with a weak D call TRBD1 (5 bases). Germline V gene data show CDR1 as MNHEY and CDR2 as SMNVEV (reference sequence). This CDR3 comprises 13 residues. V lost 3 bases to trimming and J lost 6 bases, with 9 bases between them. This CDR3 reads CASSFGRGQPQHF. The CDR3 nucleotides are TGTGCCAGCAGTTTTGGGAGGGGTCAGCCCCAGCATTTT.

This chain joins TRBV5-1 and TRBJ2-1; TRBD1 agrees at 9 bases. The CDR3 contains 15 residues. Unmatched junction bases numbered 12, after V lost 6 bases and J lost 8 bases. CDR1 SGHRS and CDR2 YFSETQ come from the germline V gene. The CDR3 protein is CASTPAGQGIDEQFF. The CDR3 region has the DNA TGCGCCAGCACACCCGCGGGACAGGGTATCGATGAGCAGTTCTTC.

The sample holds a few counts of this clonotype. The V and J genes are TRBV5-1 and TRBJ2-1; D may be TRBD1 (5 bases). There are 13 residues in the CDR3. CDR1 SGHRS and CDR2 YFSETQ come from the germline V gene. Trimming removed 0 bases from V and 7 bases from J, with 8 bases in between. The CDR3 DNA sequence: TGCGCCAGCAGCTTGGAGGGGAATAATGAGCAGTTCTTC. Amino acids: CASSLEGNNEQFF.

This clonotype has more than one count but fewer than ten. The chain uses TRBV7-9 and TRBJ2-3; D is unclear. Germline V lookup: CDR1 SEHNR, CDR2 FQNEAQ (reference sequence). Trimming took 5 bases from V and 1 from J, leaving 7 bases between them. The CDR3 is 13 amino acids. CDR3 sequence: CASSKPRTDTQYF. CDR3 bases: TGTGCCAGCAGCAAACCCCGCACAGATACGCAGTATTTT.

This clonotype has only a few counts. The CDR3 DNA sequence: TGTGCCAGCAGCTTATTCCCGAGGACAGAGCAGTTCTTC. It codes for CASSLFPRTEQFF. V is TRBV13 and J is TRBJ2-1; tentatively, D is TRBD1 (5 bases). Germline CDR1 PRHDT, CDR2 FYEKMQ (reference sequence). The CDR3 has 13 amino acids. Between the trimmed V and J ends, which lost 2 bases and 10 bases, there was a span of 12 bases.

This clonotype came up a few times. The gene calls are TRBV10-3 and TRBJ2-1; the match to TRBD1 covers 9 bases. The CDR3 covers 14 residues. V was pared by 7 bases and J by 5 bases, with 6 bases of the junction left unmatched. Germline V gene sequence: CDR1 ENHRY, CDR2 SYGVKD. The CDR3 DNA sequence: TGTGCCATCACTAGGACAGGGGAGGACAATGAGCAGTTCTTC. Protein: CAITRTGEDNEQFF.

The J gene is TRBJ1-1, the V gene TRBV7-2; TRBD1 matches at 7 bases. J was trimmed by 3 bases and V by 4 bases; bases with no gene match: 11. CDR1 SGHTA and CDR2 FQGNSA come from the germline V gene. The CDR3 extends over 16 amino acids. The CDR3 bases are TGTGCCAGCAGCTCCCCGACAGGGATGTCGGACACTGAAGCTTTCTTT. Translation gives CASSSPTGMSDTEAFF. The entire variable domain, with the rest obtained from reference TRBV7-2 and TRBJ1-1, is as follows: GAGVSQSPSNKVTEKGKDVELRCDPISGHTALYWYRQSLGQGLEFLIYFQGNSAPDKSGLPSDRFSAERTGGSVSTLTIQRTQQEDSAVYLCASSSPTGMSDTEAFFGQGTRLTVV.

In this sample, this clonotype turned up a few times. The chain employs TRBV10-1 and TRBJ1-1, with 8 nucleotides matching TRBD1. The V segment lost 3 bases and the J segment 7 bases; nucleotides outside the gene matches: 7. Per the germline V gene, CDR1 is WNHNN and CDR2 is SYGVQD (reference sequence). There are 14 residues in the CDR3. The CDR3, as DNA: TGCGCCAGCAGTGAAGGCAGGGGGCAAGGTGAAGCTTTCTTT. It is translated as CASSEGRGQGEAFF.

The genes are TRBV18 and TRBJ2-5, with 10 nucleotides matching TRBD1. V lost 5 bases and J lost 5; bases outside the gene matches: 14. The germline V gene has CDR1 KGHSH and CDR2 LQKENI. The CDR3 runs 17 residues. This CDR3 reads CASSANRRDRGLETQYF. The CDR3 DNA follows: TGTGCCAGCTCAGCAAACCGCCGGGACAGGGGATTGGAGACCCAGTACTTC.

This sequence joins TRBV10-3 and TRBJ1-4; D uncertain. The CDR3 runs to 14 residues. Looked up from germline, CDR1 is ENHRY and CDR2 is SYGVKD. Trimming shortened V by 2 bases and J by 5 bases, and 9 bases separated the two germline ends. CDR3 nucleotide sequence: TGTGCCATCAGTGAGCCGTCCCCCAATGAAAAACTGTTTTTT. Amino acid sequence: CAISEPSPNEKLFF.

This clonotype was seen a few times. The rearrangement links TRBV6-2 or TRBV6-3 to TRBJ1-1, with no clear D. The V and J ends lost 2 bases and 10 bases respectively, with 11 bases between them. The CDR3 has 12 residues. Looked up from germline, CDR1 is MNHEY and CDR2 is SVGEGT. The CDR3 DNA follows: TGTGCCAGCAGTTACGAGGGTCGAGGAGCTTTCTTT. Residues: CASSYEGRGAFF.

This clonotype has at least ten counts. The chain couples TRBV28 to TRBJ1-4; 12 nucleotides match TRBD1. Germline V gene lookup returns CDR1 MDHEN and CDR2 SYDVKM. The CDR3 sequence is 15 residues long. After removal of 5 bases from V and 12 bases from J, the junction contained 10 bases not matched to a gene. The CDR3 is CASSPTGTGGGELFF. The CDR3 DNA sequence: TGTGCCAGCAGTCCGACCGGGACAGGGGGCGGGGAACTGTTTTTT.

The chain is built from TRBV28 and TRBJ1-3, with 8 bases identical to TRBD1. Germline V gene lookup returns CDR1 MDHEN and CDR2 SYDVKM. The CDR3 loop spans 16 amino acids. After removal of 5 bases from V and 4 bases from J, the junction contained 10 bases not matched to a gene. In nucleotides, the CDR3 is TGTGCCAGCAGTCGTGACAGGGGTACTATAGGAAACACCATATATTTT. This encodes CASSRDRGTIGNTIYF.

The CDR3 sequence: CASSPDTPNTGELFF. CDR3 DNA: TGTGCCAGCTCCCCGGACACCCCGAACACCGGGGAGCTGTTTTTT. This chain uses TRBV18 with TRBJ2-2, with D possibly matching TRBD1 (5 bases). V lost 6 bases and J 0 bases, leaving 11 bases between the germline ends. The CDR3 is 15 residues long. The germline V gene encodes CDR1 KGHSH and CDR2 LQKENI.

This clonotype was found many times. The genes are TRBV15 and TRBJ1-1, with 8 bases fitting TRBD1. Germline V CDR1 and CDR2: LNHNV, YYDKDF (reference sequence). CDR3 length equals 15 residues. The V segment lost 2 bases and the J segment 6 bases; nucleotides outside the gene matches: 8. CDR3 nucleotides: TGTGCCACCAGCAGAAAGACAGGGGACCCGCCTGAAGCTTTCTTT. Encoded protein: CATSRKTGDPPEAFF.

This clonotype was seen only a few times. The CDR3 region has the DNA TGCAGCGTTGAGCCCACTGGGGGAACCAGGTTCTACAATGAGCAGTTCTTC. Translating gives CSVEPTGGTRFYNEQFF. The chain uses TRBV29-1 and TRBJ2-1; tentatively, D is TRBD1 or TRBD2 (5 bases each). CDR1 is SQVTM, CDR2 ANQGSEA, per germline. This CDR3 contains 17 residues. V gave up 3 bases and J gave up 3 bases, with 21 bases separating them.

The sample holds many counts of this clonotype. This sequence joins TRBV4-1 and TRBJ2-7; TRBD2 matches 11 bases. CDR3 size: 15 residues. The germline CDR1 and CDR2 sequences are MGHRA and YSYEKL. Trimming removed 2 bases from V and 5 bases from J; junction bases left unmatched: 5. This CDR3 is CASSQLLAGVDEQYF. In DNA form, the CDR3 reads TGCGCCAGCAGCCAATTACTAGCGGGAGTAGACGAGCAGTACTTC.

This clonotype was seen a handful of times. The CDR3 DNA reads as TGTGCCAGCAGCCAAGATTCGGGACGAAGGGCTTTCTTT. This codes for CASSQDSGRRAFF. The chain links TRBV3-1 to TRBJ1-1; possible D gene TRBD1, 5 bases. The CDR3 contains 13 residues. CDR1 is LGHDT, CDR2 YNNKEL, per germline (reference sequence). V lost 0 bases and J 11 bases, leaving 13 bases between the germline ends.

This clonotype was seen a few times. The J gene is TRBJ2-3, the V gene TRBV2, with D maybe TRBD1 (6 bases). Trimming cost V 9 bases and J 0 bases, with 13 bases left between them. Germline lookup yields CDR1 SNHLY and CDR2 FYNNEI. This CDR3 spans 14 amino acids. The CDR3 nucleotides are TGTGCCAGGACGGGGACATCCAGCACAGATACGCAGTATTTT. As protein: CARTGTSSTDTQYF.